These 22 T cell receptor beta chains were sequenced from one sample in a study of Tregs in tolerant kidney transplant recipients. This table comes from immunoSEQ multiplex PCR, and its TCRdb copy is limited to in-frame clones, with some not included. In total, the table holds tens of thousands of clones. The material was CD4+ T cells from blood, obtained before the transplant. These TCRs come from a human donor who received a combined kidney and bone marrow transplant.

On this clone: The read falls 3 residues short of the CDR3 end, and the missing part is taken from the germline J gene. The chain carries TRBV7-2 and TRBJ1-3; 8 bases are shared with TRBD1. This CDR3 contains 13 residues. CDR1 is SGHTA and CDR2 is FQGNSA in the germline V gene. The V segment lost 1 base and the J segment 8 bases; nucleotides outside the gene matches: 1. The DNA read from the CDR3 is TGTGCCAGCAGCTTAGACAGGGGGGACACC. Translating it yields CASSLDRGDT. The whole CDR3 sequence reads CASSLDRGDTIYF.

Of note for this clone: Sequencing ends 3 residues short of the CDR3 end; the germline J gene provides the rest. The chain uses TRBV7-9 and TRBJ1-2; no reliable D call. This CDR3 has 12 residues. V gave up 11 bases and J gave up 3 bases, with 13 bases separating them. CDR1 is SEHNR, CDR2 FQNEAQ, per germline (reference sequence). Incomplete CDR3 DNA: TGTGCCCCCCTGGCAGAGGACTATGGC. This gives the protein CAPLAEDYG. The full CDR3 protein is CAPLAEDYGYTF. Full variable domain (missing parts from reference TRBV7-9 and TRBJ1-2): DTGVSQNPRHKITKRGQNVTFRCDPISEHNRLYWYRQTLGQGPEFLTYFQNEAQLEKSRLLSDRFSAERPKGSFSTLEIQRTEQGDSAMYLCAPLAEDYGYTFGSGTRLTVV.

Worth noting for this clone: The CDR3 end lies 3 residues beyond the end of the read and is filled in from the germline J gene. This chain uses TRBV18 with TRBJ2-1; a possible D gene is TRBD2 (6 bases). With 2 bases removed from V and 4 bases from J, the gap between germline ends came to 15 bases. CDR1 is KGHSH and CDR2 is LQKENI in the germline V gene. The CDR3 covers 16 residues. The CDR3 here is CASSPLGGAIYNEQFF. The part of the CDR3 DNA that was read is TGTGCCAGCTCACCATTGGGGGGAGCCATATACAATGAG. Drawing the rest from reference TRBV18 and TRBJ2-1, the complete variable domain is NAGVMQNPRHLVRRRGQEARLRCSPMKGHSHVYWYRQLPEEGLKFMVYLQKENIIDESGMPKERFSAEFPKEGPSILRIQQVVRGDSAAYFCASSPLGGAIYNEQFFGPGTRLTVL.

Points on this clone: The read gets to within 3 residues of the CDR3 end, and the germline J gene fills in the rest. The chain couples TRBV2 to TRBJ2-6; D ambiguous. The length of the CDR3 is 18 residues. Per germline, CDR1 SNHLY and CDR2 FYNNEI. V gave up 9 bases and J gave up 0 bases, with 21 bases separating them. CDR3 sequence reads: CASESLGLPSSGANVLTF. The part of the CDR3 DNA that was read is TGTGCCAGTGAATCTCTCGGGTTACCGAGCTCTGGGGCCAACGTC.

Details on this clone: The read halts 3 residues ahead of the CDR3 end, with the missing end drawn from the germline J gene. The V gene is TRBV7-2, the J gene TRBJ1-2; 7 bases are a match to TRBD1. CDR1 and CDR2 (germline): SGHTA, FQGNSA. There are 15 residues in the CDR3. V gave up 5 bases and J gave up 0 bases; unmatched junction bases: 6. The sequenced CDR3 bases are TGTGCCAGCAGCGCCTACACAGGGGCTAACTATGGC. It codes for CASSAYTGANYG. The full CDR3 protein is CASSAYTGANYGYTF.

Partial CDR3 DNA: TGTGCCAGCAGTGAAGTGAGGACAGAGATCTATGGC. This translates into CASSEVRTEIYG. The entire CDR3 protein is CASSEVRTEIYGYTF. The chain is built from TRBV6-1 and TRBJ1-2; a weak D match, TRBD1 (6 bases). The read is 3 residues too short to cover the CDR3 end, so that end is filled in from the germline J gene. The CDR3 consists of 15 residues. The V end was cut by 1 base, the J end by 4 bases, with 13 bases between. Germline loops: CDR1 MNHNS, CDR2 SASEGT.

Worth noting for this clone: The CDR3 end falls 3 residues outside the read, so it is completed with the germline J gene. The chain links TRBV20-1 to TRBJ1-2; D possibly corresponds to TRBD1 (6 bases). The CDR3 spans 12 residues. V lost 6 bases to trimming and J lost 1 base, with 9 bases between them. From germline, CDR1 is DFQATT and CDR2 SNEGSKA (reference sequence). The CDR3 bases that were read are TGCAGTGCGTGGACAGTTAACTATGGC. Its protein is CSAWTVNYG. The complete CDR3 sequence is CSAWTVNYGYTF.

Comment on this clone: The observed sequence ends 3 residues before the CDR3 terminus, with the missing tail filled in from the germline J gene. This chain uses TRBV2 with TRBJ1-4; no clear D. Looked up from germline, CDR1 is SNHLY and CDR2 is FYNNEI. The CDR3 runs 15 residues. V lost 7 bases to trimming and J lost 0 bases, with 12 bases between them. The covered CDR3 bases are TGTGCCAGCATCGCGGGTTCCGCAACTAATGAAAAA. Its protein product is CASIAGSATNEK. In full, the CDR3 is CASIAGSATNEKLFF.

Worth noting for this clone: The CDR3 end is not reached by the read, which stops 3 residues before it; the germline J gene fills it in. This chain joins TRBV20-1 and TRBJ2-2; TRBD1 aligns across 10 bases. CDR3 length: 17 amino acids. Looked up from germline, CDR1 is DFQATT and CDR2 is SNEGSKA (reference sequence). The V and J ends lost 0 bases and 5 bases, in that order; junction bases with no gene match: 9. The CDR3 protein is CSARDFRRTGGTGELFF. Incomplete CDR3 DNA: TGCAGTGCTAGAGATTTTAGAAGGACAGGGGGAACCGGGGAG.

A word on this clone: The read ends 3 residues shy of where the CDR3 ends; the end is completed using the germline J gene. The chain uses TRBV7-2 and TRBJ1-6; D call uncertain. Trimming pared 5 bases from V and 6 bases from J, leaving 8 bases between. The CDR3 runs to 13 residues. Germline lookup yields CDR1 SGHTA and CDR2 FQGNSA. The CDR3: CASSPDINSPLHF. The DNA read from the CDR3 is TGTGCCAGCAGCCCTGACATTAATTCACCC. Complete variable domain (other parts from reference TRBV7-2 and TRBJ1-6): GAGVSQSPSNKVTEKGKDVELRCDPISGHTALYWYRQSLGQGLEFLIYFQGNSAPDKSGLPSDRFSAERTGGSVSTLTIQRTQQEDSAVYLCASSPDINSPLHFGNGTRLTVT.

Note on this clone: The read terminates 3 residues ahead of where the CDR3 ends, so the germline J gene completes it. The gene calls are TRBV30 and TRBJ1-2; D unresolved. The CDR3 contains 17 residues. Per the germline V gene, CDR1 is GTSNPN and CDR2 is SVGIG (reference sequence). Trimming removed 1 base at V and 5 bases at J, with 23 bases between. CDR3 protein: CAWSDAEAPGRYYGYTF. CDR3 DNA, as far as it was read: TGTGCCTGGAGTGACGCGGAGGCGCCGGGTAGGTATTATGGC.

For this clone: The read ends 3 residues shy of where the CDR3 ends; the end is completed using the germline J gene. This chain joins TRBV19 and TRBJ1-1; D gene unclear. With 4 bases removed from V and 4 bases from J, the gap between germline ends came to 16 bases. There are 15 residues in the CDR3. The germline V gene encodes CDR1 LNHDA and CDR2 SQIVND (reference sequence). The CDR3 DNA, read in part, is TGTGCCAGTAGTACCCACCCGCCAGGTGGCACTGAA. It translates to CASSTHPPGGTE. The entire CDR3 protein reads CASSTHPPGGTEAFF.

Turning to this clone: The CDR3 end is not reached by the read, which stops 3 residues before it; the germline J gene fills it in. This chain uses TRBV10-3 with TRBJ2-1, with 12 nucleotides matching TRBD2. CDR3 length equals 14 residues. The germline V gene encodes CDR1 ENHRY and CDR2 SYGVKD. The ends lost 4 bases at V and 8 bases at J; junction bases unmatched: 3. The part of the CDR3 DNA that was read is TGTGCCATCAGTGGGACTAGCGGGGTTGATGAG. Residues: CAISGTSGVDE. The CDR3 as a whole reads CAISGTSGVDEQFF.

To note about this clone: From the germline J gene comes the end of the CDR3, since the read stops 3 residues before it. The V gene is TRBV7-7, the J gene TRBJ2-2; D gene ambiguous. Germline assignment: CDR1 SSHAT and CDR2 FNYEAQ (reference sequence). The CDR3 consists of 13 residues. The ends were cut back, 5 bases at V and 1 base at J, with 5 bases in the middle. This CDR3 reads CASSGRNTGELFF. The covered CDR3 bases are TGTGCCAGCAGCGGCCGGAACACCGGGGAG.

Turning to this clone: The sequence runs out 3 residues before the end of the CDR3; the remainder is reconstructed from the germline J gene. The genes are TRBV5-1 and TRBJ1-5, with D perhaps TRBD1 (6 bases). The V gene's germline CDR1 is SGHRS and CDR2 YFSETQ. This CDR3 has 13 residues. Trimming left V 4 bases short and J 6 bases short, with 11 bases between. CDR3 residues: CASSRGGVQPQHF. The part of the CDR3 DNA that was read is TGCGCCAGCAGCAGGGGGGGAGTTCAGCCC.

A remark on this clone: Read coverage stops 3 residues before the CDR3 terminus; the germline J gene supplies the remainder. V and J are TRBV7-6 and TRBJ2-3, with TRBD2 matching 12 bases. The V and J ends lost 10 bases and 0 bases, in that order; junction bases with no gene match: 2. From germline, CDR1 is SGHVS and CDR2 FNYEAQ. The CDR3 runs to 14 residues. The CDR3 reads CATGLAGSTDTQYF. CDR3 DNA (partial): TGTGCCACTGGACTAGCGGGGAGCACAGATACG. Full variable domain (outside the CDR3, taken from reference TRBV7-6 and TRBJ2-3): GAGVSQSPRYKVTKRGQDVALRCDPISGHVSLYWYRQALGQGPEFLTYFNYEAQQDKSGLPNDRFSAERPEGSISTLTIQRTEQRDSAMYRCATGLAGSTDTQYFGPGTRLTVL.

About this clone: The read ends 3 residues before the CDR3 terminus; that terminus is restored from the germline J gene. This chain connects TRBV18 to TRBJ1-1, with a weak D call TRBD1 (5 bases). Deletions cut 1 base from V and 7 bases from J, with 10 bases between. Germline V lookup: CDR1 KGHSH, CDR2 LQKENI. The CDR3 has 13 amino acids. CDR3: CASSPQTDSEAFF. Incomplete CDR3 DNA: TGTGCCAGCTCACCACAGACTGACAGTGAA.

As to this clone: The read ends 3 residues before the CDR3 terminus; that terminus is restored from the germline J gene. The rearrangement uses TRBV30 and TRBJ1-2; D is perhaps TRBD1 (6 bases). The germline V gene encodes CDR1 GTSNPN and CDR2 SVGIG (reference sequence). Trimming pared 4 bases from V and 1 base from J, leaving 16 bases between. The CDR3 sequence is 15 residues long. The CDR3 protein is CAWKDRIEFNYGYTF. CDR3 DNA (partial): TGTGCCTGGAAAGACAGGATTGAATTTAACTATGGC.

As regards this clone: The CDR3 is cut off 3 residues early in the read; its end comes from the germline J gene. The genes are TRBV7-2 and TRBJ1-2; 7 nucleotides agree with TRBD1. The CDR3 runs to 13 residues. V was pared by 5 bases and J by 4 bases, with 4 bases of the junction left unmatched. Germline V gene data show CDR1 as SGHTA and CDR2 as FQGNSA. CDR3 DNA (partial): TGTGCCAGCAGCCAACGGGACAGCTATGGC. Protein product: CASSQRDSYG. The entire CDR3 is CASSQRDSYGYTF.

Details on this clone: The CDR3 end lies 3 residues beyond the end of the read and is filled in from the germline J gene. The chain carries TRBV18 and TRBJ2-7; the match to TRBD2 covers 7 bases. Trimming cost V 0 bases and J 2 bases; bases outside gene matches: 4. Germline V CDR1 and CDR2: KGHSH, LQKENI. The CDR3 consists of 15 residues. CDR3 DNA, as far as it was read: TGTGCCAGCTCACCACCGGGGGGGGTCACCTACGAG. As protein: CASSPPGGVTYE. The whole CDR3 region reads CASSPPGGVTYEQYF.

On this clone itself: The read finishes 3 residues shy of the CDR3 end, and the germline J gene is used to complete it. J is TRBJ1-6 and V is TRBV7-2; 8 nucleotides line up with TRBD1. J gave up 4 bases and V 1 base, and 0 bases lay outside the gene matches. This CDR3 has 15 residues. Looked up from germline, CDR1 is SGHTA and CDR2 is FQGNSA. CDR3: CASSLGTGYNSPLHF. The DNA read from the CDR3 is TGTGCCAGCAGCTTAGGGACAGGGTATAATTCACCC.

A remark on this clone: The read falls 3 residues short of the CDR3 end, and the missing part is taken from the germline J gene. The chain has TRBV18 and TRBJ1-4, with 7 nucleotides matching TRBD1. This CDR3 region has 15 residues. Trimming cost V 5 bases and J 8 bases; bases outside gene matches: 11. From germline, CDR1 is KGHSH and CDR2 LQKENI. The CDR3 reads CASSSITGDPEKLFF. The covered CDR3 bases are TGTGCCAGCTCAAGCATAACAGGGGACCCAGAAAAA.